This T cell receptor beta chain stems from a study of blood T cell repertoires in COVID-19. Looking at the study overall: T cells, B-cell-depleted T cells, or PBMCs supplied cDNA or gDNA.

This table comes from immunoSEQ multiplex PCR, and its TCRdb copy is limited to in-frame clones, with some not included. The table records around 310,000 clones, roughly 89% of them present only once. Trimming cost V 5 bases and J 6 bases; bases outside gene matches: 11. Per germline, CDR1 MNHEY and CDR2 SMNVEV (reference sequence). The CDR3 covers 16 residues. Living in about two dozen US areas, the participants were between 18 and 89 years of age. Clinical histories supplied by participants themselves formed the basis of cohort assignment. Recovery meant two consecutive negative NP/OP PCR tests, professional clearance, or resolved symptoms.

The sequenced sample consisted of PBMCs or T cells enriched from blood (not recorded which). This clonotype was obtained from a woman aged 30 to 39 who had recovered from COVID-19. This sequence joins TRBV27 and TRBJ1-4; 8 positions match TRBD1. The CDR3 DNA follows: TGTGCCAGCAGTAACGACAGGGGTGGTTTTGATGAAAAACTGTTTTTT. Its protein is CASSNDRGGFDEKLFF.